These 22 T cell receptor beta chains were sequenced from one sample in a study of T cell responses to AZD1222 COVID-19 vaccine. The table came from immunoSEQ multiplex PCR; TCRdb's copy has only in-frame clones and leaves some out. The table lists about 150,000 clones, about 89% of them singletons. The material was peripheral blood, obtained 28 days after the second AZD1222 dose. The origin of the receptors is an adult who received the AZD1222 COVID-19 vaccine.

This CDR3 reads CASSVSASGTHNEQFF. Written as DNA, the CDR3 is TGTGCCAGCAGCGTTTCCGCTAGCGGGACCCACAATGAGCAGTTCTTC. J is TRBJ2-1 and V is TRBV9, with 9 nucleotides matching TRBD2. The germline CDR1 and CDR2 sequences are SGDLS and YYNGEE. There are 16 residues in the CDR3. Trimming took 2 bases from V and 5 from J; bases not matched to a gene: 8. The full variable domain, completed using reference TRBV9 and TRBJ2-1, is DSGVTQTPKHLITATGQRVTLRCSPRSGDLSVYWYQQSLDQGLQFLIQYYNGEERAKGNILERFSAQQFPDLHSELNLSSLELGDSALYFCASSVSASGTHNEQFFGPGTRLTVL.

The chain is built from TRBV4-2 and TRBJ2-3, with 13 bases matching TRBD2. The CDR3 length is 18 residues. J gave up 5 bases and V 1 base, and 9 bases lay outside the gene matches. Germline CDR1 LGHNA, CDR2 YNFKEQ. CDR3 protein: CASSQALAGGPREDTQYF. DNA for the CDR3: TGTGCCAGCAGCCAAGCACTAGCGGGGGGGCCTCGGGAAGATACGCAGTATTTT.

The chain combines TRBV5-6 with TRBJ2-5; D is undetermined. Trimming took 1 base from V and 4 from J, leaving 14 bases between them. Germline-derived CDR1 and CDR2 are SGHDT and YYEEEE. CDR3 length equals 15 residues. CDR3 coding DNA: TGTGCCAGCAGCTTGAATCCTTGGAGCGCAGAGACCCAGTACTTC. It specifies CASSLNPWSAETQYF. Full variable domain (remainder filled in from reference TRBV5-6 and TRBJ2-5): DAGVTQSPTHLIKTRGQQVTLRCSPKSGHDTVSWYQQALGQGPQFIFQYYEEEERQRGNFPDRFSGHQFPNYSSELNVNALLLGDSALYLCASSLNPWSAETQYFGPGTRLLVL.

This clone was counted a single time. The rearrangement joins TRBV27 to TRBJ2-7; the match to TRBD1 covers 8 bases. Germline CDR1 MNHEY, CDR2 SMNVEV (reference sequence). V dropped 5 bases and J dropped 7; count of bases not matched to a gene: 10. The CDR3 length is 14 residues. CDR3 DNA: TGTGCCAGCAGTCCCGGACAGGGTATGCGAGAGCAGTACTTC. This codes for CASSPGQGMREQYF.

The CDR3: CASSYTTQAGKGNQPQHF. The CDR3 region has the DNA TGTGCCAGCAGTTACACAACACAGGCGGGCAAGGGGAATCAGCCCCAGCATTTT. The rearrangement joins TRBV6-2 or TRBV6-3 to TRBJ1-5; D perhaps matches TRBD1 (5 bases). This CDR3 is built from 18 residues. Germline loops: CDR1 MNHEY, CDR2 SVGEGT. V was trimmed by 2 bases and J by 4 bases, leaving 21 bases between them.

The chain is built from TRBV21-1 and TRBJ1-5; the DNA was not used to check the table's D call, TRBD1. TRBV21-1 is annotated as a pseudogene. This CDR3 spans 16 amino acids. This chain's CDR3 is CASSRTAIFSNQPQHF. CDR3 DNA sequence: TGTGCCAGCAGCCGGACAGCTATCTTTAGCAATCAGCCCCAGCATTTT.

This chain uses TRBV7-3 with TRBJ2-1, with D possibly TRBD2 on 6 matching bases. The CDR3 is 13 residues long. The germline V gene encodes CDR1 SGHTA and CDR2 FQGTGA. V was trimmed by 4 bases and J by 8 bases, leaving 12 bases between them. The DNA of the CDR3 is TGTGCCAGCAGCTCGGACTGGGGGGATGAGCAGTTCTTC. Amino acid sequence: CASSSDWGDEQFF.

The chain employs TRBV19 and TRBJ1-4; D gene ambiguous. V shed 5 bases and J shed 0 bases, with 16 bases lying between them. This CDR3 is 17 amino acids long. The V gene's germline CDR1 is LNHDA and CDR2 SQIVND (reference sequence). The CDR3 region is CASSSLDGPPTNEKLFF. CDR3 nucleotides: TGTGCCAGTAGTTCCTTGGACGGACCACCAACTAATGAAAAACTGTTTTTT.

The chain combines TRBV5-1 with TRBJ2-7; 12 bases align to TRBD1. The J segment lost 4 bases and the V segment lost 0 bases, leaving 8 bases of the junction unmatched. Germline CDR1 SGHRS, CDR2 YFSETQ. The CDR3 is 17 amino acids. The CDR3: CASSLAGTGQGAYEQYF. For the CDR3, the DNA is TGCGCCAGCAGCTTGGCCGGAACGGGACAGGGGGCTTACGAGCAGTACTTC.

Comments on this clone: The same CDR3 is also encoded by other DNA sequences in this sample. The chain links TRBV2 to TRBJ1-1; 8 bases are shared with TRBD1. The trim removed 4 bases at V and 4 bases at J, leaving 2 bases unmatched. Per germline, CDR1 SNHLY and CDR2 FYNNEI. The CDR3 is 13 amino acids. In nucleotides, the CDR3 is TGTGCCAGCAGTGTCGGGACAGGCACTGAAGCTTTCTTT. Protein product: CASSVGTGTEAFF.

The chain couples TRBV20-1 to TRBJ2-3, with a weak D call TRBD2 (5 bases). The length of the CDR3 is 14 residues. V lost 3 bases, J lost 1 base, and 11 bases lay in between. CDR1 DFQATT and CDR2 SNEGSKA come from the germline V gene (reference sequence). The CDR3 region is CSASSLVRTDTQYF. The DNA for the CDR3 is TGCAGTGCTAGTTCACTAGTACGCACAGATACGCAGTATTTT.

The gene calls are TRBV5-1 and TRBJ2-7; weak D call: TRBD1 (5 bases). Deletions cut 0 bases from V and 0 bases from J, with 10 bases between. Germline V gene sequence: CDR1 SGHRS, CDR2 YFSETQ. The CDR3 has 15 amino acids. CDR3 loop: CASSLVSGLSYEQYF. DNA of the CDR3: TGCGCCAGCAGCTTGGTGTCAGGGCTCTCCTACGAGCAGTACTTC.

The CDR3 sequence is CASSQGNTIYF. CDR3 coding DNA: TGTGCCAGCAGCCAAGGGAACACCATATATTTT. This chain joins TRBV3-1 (or the pseudogene TRBV3-2) and TRBJ1-3; no definite D call. V shed 1 base and J shed 7 bases, with 2 bases lying between them. CDR1 LGHDT and CDR2 YNNKEL come from the germline V gene (reference sequence). The CDR3 is 11 residues long.

The chain is built from TRBV7-8 and TRBJ1-2; 8 bases match TRBD1. Germline V CDR1 and CDR2: SGHVS, FQNEAQ. The CDR3 has 13 residues. V trimming: 5 bases; J trimming: 5 bases; junction bases outside the gene matches: 4. The CDR3 bases are TGTGCCAGCAGCCCGCGGACAGGGTATGGCTACACCTTC. Translation: CASSPRTGYGYTF. The variable domain in full, with the rest retrieved from reference TRBV7-8 and TRBJ1-2, is GAGVSQSPRYKVAKRGQDVALRCDPISGHVSLFWYQQALGQGPEFLTYFQNEAQLDKSGLPSDRFFAERPEGSVSTLKIQRTQQEDSAVYLCASSPRTGYGYTFGSGTRLTVV.

The chain joins TRBV27 to TRBJ2-7; 9 bases map to TRBD1. Losses at the gene ends were 3 bases for V and 2 bases for J; bases not matched to a gene: 8. The CDR3 is 16 amino acids. Germline V gene data show CDR1 as MNHEY and CDR2 as SMNVEV (reference sequence). CDR3 DNA sequence: TGTGCCAGCAGTTTCAATCCGGGACAGGGCACCTACGAGCAGTACTTC. It specifies CASSFNPGQGTYEQYF.

The chain uses TRBV12-3 or TRBV12-4 and TRBJ1-2; TRBD1 might be the D (5 bases). V dropped 6 bases and J dropped 0 bases, with 5 bases sitting between them. The CDR3 is 12 amino acids. For the CDR3, the DNA is TGTGCCAGCAGGGGACCTAACTATGGCTACACCTTC. This gives the protein CASRGPNYGYTF.

The gene calls are TRBV23-1 and TRBJ2-3, with D perhaps given as TRBD1 or TRBD2 (5 bases each). TRBV23-1 is an ORF, with its function uncertain. The V gene lost 0 bases and the J gene lost 2 bases, with 24 bases spanning the gap. The CDR3 is 20 residues long. This chain's CDR3 is CASSQSADSGWGPSTDTQYF. The CDR3, as DNA: TGCGCCAGCAGTCAATCTGCGGACTCGGGGTGGGGACCGTCCACAGATACGCAGTATTTT.

The J gene is TRBJ2-2, the V gene TRBV7-9; no clear D gene. The CDR3 runs to 12 residues. The germline gives CDR1 SEHNR, CDR2 FQNEAQ (reference sequence). V was cut by 5 bases and J by 4 bases, with 5 bases left in between. CDR3 nucleotide sequence: TGTGCCAGCAGCCCCGTCACCGGGGAGCTGTTTTTT. The encoded protein is CASSPVTGELFF.

This chain joins TRBV9 and TRBJ1-4; a possible D gene is TRBD1 (5 bases). The CDR3 length is 18 residues. The germline CDR1 and CDR2 sequences are SGDLS and YYNGEE. Trimming removed 0 bases from V and 5 bases from J, with 20 bases in between. The CDR3 region is CASSVAPFAVPGNEKLFF. In nucleotides, the CDR3 is TGTGCCAGCAGCGTAGCCCCATTTGCAGTACCAGGGAATGAAAAACTGTTTTTT.

V usage is TRBV27 and J usage is TRBJ1-1; D perhaps matches TRBD1 (6 bases). This CDR3 comprises 16 residues. Deletions cut 0 bases from V and 0 bases from J, with 11 bases between. Germline values: CDR1 MNHEY, CDR2 SMNVEV (reference sequence). DNA of the CDR3: TGTGCCAGCAGTTTATCTGGGGGGCGACTGAACACTGAAGCTTTCTTT. Encoded protein: CASSLSGGRLNTEAFF.

The chain combines TRBV2 with TRBJ2-1; D may be TRBD2 (6 bases). Per germline, CDR1 SNHLY and CDR2 FYNNEI. The V end was cut by 9 bases, the J end by 3 bases, with 15 bases between. This CDR3 is built from 14 residues. The chain's CDR3 is CASGGSGNYNEQFF. For the CDR3, the DNA is TGTGCCAGTGGAGGGTCGGGAAACTACAATGAGCAGTTCTTC.

The CDR3 bases are TGTGCCAGCAGTTTAGGGGGGAGCTATGGCTACACCTTC. This codes for CASSLGGSYGYTF. The V gene is TRBV27, the J gene TRBJ1-2; D is perhaps TRBD1 (5 bases). The length of the CDR3 is 13 residues. V was shortened by 2 bases and J by 4 bases, with 8 bases between the two germline ends. Germline CDR1 reads MNHEY; CDR2 reads SMNVEV (reference sequence).